This record concerns one T cell receptor (beta chain) sequence. No antigen is known for it. Despite likely unrecorded immune exposures, the donors were nominally healthy at the time of sampling. This specimen comes from a study of cytomegalovirus exposure and HLA in healthy donors. Study outcomes and limitations: In an earlier analysis, in approximately 630 donors, most V segments appeared productive either ~90% or ~30% of the time. As confirmed in vitro, three CMV-associated chains were specific for CMV antigens.

PCR primers comprised 60 Vbeta and 13 Jbeta primers. Profiled with immunoSEQ multiplex PCR; TCRdb holds only in-frame clones, not every one. Here the sample spans about 120,000 clones, roughly 70% being singletons. This CDR3 contains 16 residues. The germline gives CDR1 SGHRS, CDR2 YFSETQ. Trimming removed 6 bases at V and 6 bases at J, with 22 bases between. The sequenced material came from PBMCs. The sequence derives from a man aged 35 to 55 in good health and CMV-seropositive. The chain carries TRBV5-1 and TRBJ2-1, with D possibly being TRBD2 (7 bases). CDR3 sequence reads: CASILGGAGALNEQFF. CDR3 bases: TGCGCCAGCATCCTAGGCGGGGCGGGGGCTCTCAATGAGCAGTTCTTC.